One TCR beta chain is described in this entry. The specificity of this receptor is unknown. No base qualities exist here, and no much larger clone lies one base off it. The CDR3 regions of human TCRbeta chains were subjected to immunosequencing. The authors processed their data as follows. Repertoire TCRs were checked for matches against a reference library of SARS-CoV-2-specific TCRs that had been generated using the MIRA antigen-specificity platform. Breadth meant the fraction of unique TCRs that were SARS-CoV-2-associated, whereas depth meant the fraction of total T cells that were SARS-CoV-2-associated. Each spike-specific TCR was assigned to its reactive spike region and to a CD4 or CD8 class using the MIRA data. Log10-transformed breadth and depth values were compared by one-way ANOVA with Sidak's multiple comparisons tests. Drawn from immuneACCESS, this table holds only the in-frame rearrangements with V and J called that TCRdb kept. Clones are partly lost; checked studies trace under half to an unresolved V gene and leave the rest unexplained. D and trimming come from the DNA, and the V and J calls and clone size come from that table. The sample table lists under 140,000 clones, about 88% of them with a count of one. Over 1.5% of the sample rests with the top ten.

This sample is part of a study of T cell responses to AZD1222 COVID-19 vaccine (dated by TCRdb to the early 2020s). As for the study more broadly: AZD1222 recipients given second doses at about 4 weeks or at about 12 weeks were pooled, since spike-specific TCR depth and breadth were not found to differ between the two schedules. Trial participants were enrolled into age subgroups of 18-55, 56-69 and 70-plus years, which contained roughly 150, 30 and 60 TCR-sequenced participants, respectively. TCR sequencing was performed for some 250 trial participants, of whom some 200 were given two doses of AZD1222 and around 25 were given two doses of MenACWY control vaccine.

What the authors observed across the whole study: After two AZD1222 doses, both the breadth and the depth of spike-specific TCRs were significantly higher than at day 0 and than in MenACWY recipients. Because no day 14 peak-response samples were available, the repertoires could be characterized only after the peak T cell response. The 56-69-year group was small, and its depth increase did not reach significance, likely because of low power. Only a handful of AZD1222 recipients were SARS-CoV-2 seropositive at baseline, limiting conclusions about previously exposed vaccinees. CD4 TCRs associated with the vaccine covered the entire spike protein, and the dominant responses were in regions 160-218 and 743-854. Most participants were white British and females outnumbered males, and the authors suggested that clonal diversity may have been underestimated. Reportedly, close to half of the unique spike-specific TCRs recognized epitopes lying outside the regions that are mutated in the B.1.351 and B.1.1.7 variants.

The germline V gene yields SNHLY for CDR1 and FYNNEI for CDR2. The CDR3 contains 15 residues, cysteine and phenylalanine counted. The kept DNA is CDR3 alone, 45 bases in frame from the first base. Trimming leaves V shorter by 6 bases and J shorter by 7 bases, with the junction holding 6 bases beyond the gene matches. The intended sense of this specimen's time point label: baseline before first vaccination. Samples from vaccinated people were obtained from the UK trials COV001 and COV002, which included a single-blind randomized controlled phase 2/3 trial of AZD1222 (ChAdOx1 nCoV-19) in healthy adults. Trial participant PBMC samples were collected at day 0 and day 28 after the second dose for TCRbeta chain sequencing.

The TCR was taken from an adult in good health. The source was peripheral blood, collected on day 0 of AZD1222 vaccination. This receptor chain uses TRBV2 and TRBJ2-2; a stretch of 12 junction bases matches TRBD2. The CDR3 sequence is CASRKTTSGGGELFF. The DNA is as follows: TGTGCCAGCAGGAAGACGACTAGCGGGGGCGGGGAGCTGTTTTTT. The full variable domain, with segments outside the CDR3 supplied by the reference TRBV2 and TRBJ2-2 proteins, appears as EPEVTQTPSHQVTQMGQEVILRCVPISNHLYFYWYRQILGQKVEFLVSFYNNEISEKSEIFDDQFSVERPDGSNFTLKIRSTKLEDSAMYFCASRKTTSGGGELFFGEGSRLTVL.